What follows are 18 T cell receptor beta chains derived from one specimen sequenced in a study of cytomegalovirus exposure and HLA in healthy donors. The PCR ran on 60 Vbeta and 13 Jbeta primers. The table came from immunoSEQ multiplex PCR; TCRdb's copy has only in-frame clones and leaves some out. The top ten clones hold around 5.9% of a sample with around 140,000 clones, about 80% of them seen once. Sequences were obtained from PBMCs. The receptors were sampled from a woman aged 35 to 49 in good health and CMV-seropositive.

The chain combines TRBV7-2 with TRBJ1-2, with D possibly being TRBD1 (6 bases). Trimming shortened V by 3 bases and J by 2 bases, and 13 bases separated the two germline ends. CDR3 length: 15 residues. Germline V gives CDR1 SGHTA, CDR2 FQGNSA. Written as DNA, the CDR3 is TGTGCCAGCAGCTTGGGGGGGGGCCGGAACTATGGCTACACCTTC. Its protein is CASSLGGGRNYGYTF.

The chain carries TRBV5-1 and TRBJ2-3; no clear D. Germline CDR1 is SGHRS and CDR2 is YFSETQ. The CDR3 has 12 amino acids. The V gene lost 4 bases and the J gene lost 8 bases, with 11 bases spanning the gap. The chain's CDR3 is CASSKTEATQYF. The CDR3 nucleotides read TGCGCCAGCAGCAAAACCGAGGCTACGCAGTATTTT.

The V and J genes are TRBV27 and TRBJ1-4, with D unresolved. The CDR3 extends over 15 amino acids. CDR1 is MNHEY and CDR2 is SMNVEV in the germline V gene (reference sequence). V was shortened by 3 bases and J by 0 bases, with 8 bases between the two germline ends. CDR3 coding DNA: TGTGCCAGCAGTTTGGGGAGTGCAACTAATGAAAAACTGTTTTTT. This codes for CASSLGSATNEKLFF.

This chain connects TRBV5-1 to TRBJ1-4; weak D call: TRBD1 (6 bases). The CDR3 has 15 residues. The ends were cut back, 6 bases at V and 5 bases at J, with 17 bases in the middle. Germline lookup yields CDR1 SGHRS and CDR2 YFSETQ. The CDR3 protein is CASNQGGAGNEKLFF. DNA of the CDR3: TGCGCCAGCAACCAAGGGGGGGCAGGGAATGAAAAACTGTTTTTT. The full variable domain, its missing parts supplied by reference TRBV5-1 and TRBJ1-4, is KAGVTQTPRYLIKTRGQQVTLSCSPISGHRSVSWYQQTPGQGLQFLFEYFSETQRNKGNFPGRFSGRQFSNSRSEMNVSTLELGDSALYLCASNQGGAGNEKLFFGSGTQLSVL.

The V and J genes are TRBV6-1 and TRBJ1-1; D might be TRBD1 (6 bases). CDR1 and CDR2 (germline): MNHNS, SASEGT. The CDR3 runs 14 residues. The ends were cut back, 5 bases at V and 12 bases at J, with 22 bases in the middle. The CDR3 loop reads CASSLLGVGASSFF. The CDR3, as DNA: TGTGCCAGCAGTCTCCTGGGAGTGGGGGCTTCGTCTTTCTTT.

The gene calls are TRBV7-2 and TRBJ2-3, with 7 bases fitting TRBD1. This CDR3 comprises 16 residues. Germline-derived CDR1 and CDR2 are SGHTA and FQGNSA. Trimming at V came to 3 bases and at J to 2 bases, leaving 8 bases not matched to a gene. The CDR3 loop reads CASSFPRGQHTDTQYF. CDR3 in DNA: TGTGCCAGCAGCTTCCCCCGGGGACAGCACACAGATACGCAGTATTTT. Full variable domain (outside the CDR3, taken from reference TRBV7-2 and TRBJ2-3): GAGVSQSPSNKVTEKGKDVELRCDPISGHTALYWYRQSLGQGLEFLIYFQGNSAPDKSGLPSDRFSAERTGGSVSTLTIQRTQQEDSAVYLCASSFPRGQHTDTQYFGPGTRLTVL.

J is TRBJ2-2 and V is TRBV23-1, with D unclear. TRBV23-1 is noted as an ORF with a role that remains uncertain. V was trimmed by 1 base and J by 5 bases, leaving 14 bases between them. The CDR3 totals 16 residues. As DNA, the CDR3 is TGCGCCAGCAGTCAATATTCCACCCTCGGGACCGGGGAGCTGTTTTTT. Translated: CASSQYSTLGTGELFF.

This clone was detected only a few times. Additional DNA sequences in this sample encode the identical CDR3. The CDR3 sequence: CASSPDRNYGYTF. The CDR3 nucleotides read TGTGCCAGCAGCCCAGACAGGAACTATGGCTACACCTTC. This chain uses TRBV9 with TRBJ1-2; weak D call: TRBD1 (6 bases). V was pared by 4 bases and J by 2 bases, with 9 bases between. The CDR3 totals 13 residues. The germline V gene has CDR1 SGDLS and CDR2 YYNGEE.

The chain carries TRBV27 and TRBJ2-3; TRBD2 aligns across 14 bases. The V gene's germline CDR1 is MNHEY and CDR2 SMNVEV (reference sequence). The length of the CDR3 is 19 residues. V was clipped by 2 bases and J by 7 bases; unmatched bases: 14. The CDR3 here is CASSLKVAGLAGVRNTQYF. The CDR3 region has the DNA TGTGCCAGCAGTTTAAAAGTAGCGGGACTAGCGGGAGTAAGGAATACGCAGTATTTT.

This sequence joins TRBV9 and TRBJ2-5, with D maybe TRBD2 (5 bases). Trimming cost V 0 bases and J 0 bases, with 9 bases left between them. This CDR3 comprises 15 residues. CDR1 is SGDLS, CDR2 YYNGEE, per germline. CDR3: CASSVGAGNQETQYF. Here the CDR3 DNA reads TGTGCCAGCAGCGTAGGGGCGGGCAACCAAGAGACCCAGTACTTC.

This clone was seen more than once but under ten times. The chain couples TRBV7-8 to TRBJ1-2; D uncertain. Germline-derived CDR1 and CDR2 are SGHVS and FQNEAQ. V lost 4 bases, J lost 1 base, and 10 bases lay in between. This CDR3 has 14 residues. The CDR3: CASSSLNYNYGYTF. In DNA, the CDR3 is TGTGCCAGCAGCTCCCTAAATTATAACTATGGCTACACCTTC.

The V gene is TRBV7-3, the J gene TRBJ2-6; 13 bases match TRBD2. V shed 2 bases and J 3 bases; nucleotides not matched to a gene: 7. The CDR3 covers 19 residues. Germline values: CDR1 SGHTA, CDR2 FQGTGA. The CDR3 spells CASSLLPGLAGLGANVLTF. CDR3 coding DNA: TGTGCCAGCAGCTTACTCCCGGGACTAGCGGGACTTGGGGCCAACGTCCTGACTTTC.

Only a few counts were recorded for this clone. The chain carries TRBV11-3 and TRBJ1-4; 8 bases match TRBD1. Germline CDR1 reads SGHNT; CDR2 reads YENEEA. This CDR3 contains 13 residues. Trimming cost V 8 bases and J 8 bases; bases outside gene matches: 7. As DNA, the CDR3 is TGTGCCAGCTCACGGACAGGGAACGAAAAACTGTTTTTT. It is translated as CASSRTGNEKLFF. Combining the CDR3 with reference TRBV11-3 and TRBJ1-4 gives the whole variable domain EAGVVQSPRYKIIEKKQPVAFWCNPISGHNTLYWYLQNLGQGPELLIRYENEEAVDDSQLPKDRFSAERLKGVDSTLKIQPAELGDSAVYLCASSRTGNEKLFFGSGTQLSVL.

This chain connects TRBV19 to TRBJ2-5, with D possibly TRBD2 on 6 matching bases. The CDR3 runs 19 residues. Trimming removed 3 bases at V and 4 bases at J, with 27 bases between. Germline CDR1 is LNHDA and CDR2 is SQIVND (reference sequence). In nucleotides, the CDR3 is TGTGCCAGTAGTATCGGTTTAGTTAGGGACTTCATCCTGGGAGAGACCCAGTACTTC. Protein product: CASSIGLVRDFILGETQYF.

The CDR3: CSGGTGSLYGYTF. The CDR3 DNA is TGCAGCGGTGGGACAGGGAGCCTCTATGGCTACACCTTC. This sequence joins TRBV29-1 and TRBJ1-2, with 9 bases matching TRBD1. The V gene end was trimmed by 7 bases and the J gene end by 4 bases; junction bases not matched to a gene: 7. In germline, CDR1 is SQVTM, CDR2 ANQGSEA. The CDR3 is made up of 13 amino acids.

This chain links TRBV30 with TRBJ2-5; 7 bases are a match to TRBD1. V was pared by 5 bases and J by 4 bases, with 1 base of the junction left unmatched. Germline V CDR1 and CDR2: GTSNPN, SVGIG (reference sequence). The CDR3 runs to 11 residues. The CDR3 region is CAWAGGETQYF. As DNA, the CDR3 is TGTGCCTGGGCAGGGGGAGAGACCCAGTACTTC.

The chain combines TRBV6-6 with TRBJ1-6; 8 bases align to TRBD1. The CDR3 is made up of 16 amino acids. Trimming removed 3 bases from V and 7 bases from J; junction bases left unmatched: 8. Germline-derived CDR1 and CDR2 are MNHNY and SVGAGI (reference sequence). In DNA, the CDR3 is TGTGCCAGCAGTTATGTTCCGGGACAGGAGAATTCACCCCTCCACTTT. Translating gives CASSYVPGQENSPLHF.

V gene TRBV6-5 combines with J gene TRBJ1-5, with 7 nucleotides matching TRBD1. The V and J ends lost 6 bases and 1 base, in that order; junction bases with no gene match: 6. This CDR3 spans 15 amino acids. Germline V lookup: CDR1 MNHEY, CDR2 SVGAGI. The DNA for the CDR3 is TGTGCCAGCAGACGACAGGGTGGGAGCAATCAGCCCCAGCATTTT. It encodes CASRRQGGSNQPQHF.